In this sample, the clone carrying this TCR beta chain turned up once. This sample was included in a study of blood T cell repertoires in COVID-19. In the study overall: COVID-19 samples, acute and convalescent, were from the United States, Italy and Spain. T cells, B-cell-depleted T cells, or PBMCs provided the cDNA or gDNA that served as material.

Germline loops: CDR1 LNHDA, CDR2 SQIVND (reference sequence). V lost 2 bases and J lost 1, with 18 bases in between. The CDR3 runs to 17 residues. Per the original methods: It was from reference gene primer amplification that nucleated cell counts were estimated. Measured with immunoSEQ multiplex PCR; TCRdb has only the in-frame clones, and not every one. V and J calls and clone size are copied from that table; D and trimming were computed from the DNA. Of about half a million clones in the sample, 70% to 90% were seen once. The sequenced material came from peripheral blood. The clonotype originates from a human donor in a cohort sampled during active COVID-19. V gene TRBV19 combines with J gene TRBJ2-7; TRBD2 is a possible D gene (7 bases). For the CDR3, the DNA is TGTGCCAGTAGTATACCCCCTAAAGGGGGAGGGTCCTACGAGCAGTACTTC. As protein: CASSIPPKGGGSYEQYF. Complete variable domain (other parts from reference TRBV19 and TRBJ2-7): DGGITQSPKYLFRKEGQNVTLSCEQNLNHDAMYWYRQDPGQGLRLIYYSQIVNDFQKGDIAEGYSVSREKKESFPLTVTSAQKNPTAFYLCASSIPPKGGGSYEQYFGPGTRLTVT.